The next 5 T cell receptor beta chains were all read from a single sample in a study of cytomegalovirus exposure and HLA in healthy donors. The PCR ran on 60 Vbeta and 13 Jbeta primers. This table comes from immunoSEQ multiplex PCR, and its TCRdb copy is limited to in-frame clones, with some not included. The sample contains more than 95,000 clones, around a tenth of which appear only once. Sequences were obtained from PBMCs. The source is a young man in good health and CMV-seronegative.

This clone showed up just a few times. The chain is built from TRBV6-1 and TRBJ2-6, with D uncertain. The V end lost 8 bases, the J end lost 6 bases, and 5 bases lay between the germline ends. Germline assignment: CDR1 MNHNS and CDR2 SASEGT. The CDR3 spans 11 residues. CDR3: CASRQANVLTF. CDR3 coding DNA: TGTGCCAGCCGACAGGCCAACGTCCTGACTTTC.

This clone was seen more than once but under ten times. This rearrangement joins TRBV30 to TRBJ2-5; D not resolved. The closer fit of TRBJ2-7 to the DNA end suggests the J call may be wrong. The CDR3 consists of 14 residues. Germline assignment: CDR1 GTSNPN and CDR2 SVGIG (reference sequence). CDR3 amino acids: CAWRRRYSSYEQYF. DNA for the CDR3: TGTGCCTGGAGGCGACGATATAGCTCCTACGAGCAGTACTTC.

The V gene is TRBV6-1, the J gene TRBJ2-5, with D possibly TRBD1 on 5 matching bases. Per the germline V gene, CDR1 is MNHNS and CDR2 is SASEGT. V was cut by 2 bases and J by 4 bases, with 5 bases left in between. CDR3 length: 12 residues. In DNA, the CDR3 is TGTGCCAGCAGTGAACAGGGAGAGACCCAGTACTTC. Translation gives CASSEQGETQYF.

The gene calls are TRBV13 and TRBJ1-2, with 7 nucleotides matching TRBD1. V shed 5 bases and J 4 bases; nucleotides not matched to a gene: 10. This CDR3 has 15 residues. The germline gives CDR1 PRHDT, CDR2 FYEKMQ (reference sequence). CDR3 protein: CASSPRDSRGYGYTF. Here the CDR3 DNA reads TGTGCCAGCAGCCCGAGGGACAGTAGAGGCTATGGCTACACCTTC. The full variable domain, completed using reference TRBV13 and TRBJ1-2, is AAGVIQSPRHLIKEKRETATLKCYPIPRHDTVYWYQQGPGQDPQFLISFYEKMQSDKGSIPDRFSAQQFSDYHSELNMSSLELGDSALYFCASSPRDSRGYGYTFGSGTRLTVV.

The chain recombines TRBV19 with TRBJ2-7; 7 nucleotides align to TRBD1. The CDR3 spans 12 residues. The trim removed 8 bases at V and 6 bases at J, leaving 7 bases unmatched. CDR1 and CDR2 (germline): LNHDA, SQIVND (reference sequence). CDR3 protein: CASGHRGAEQYF. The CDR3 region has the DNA TGTGCCAGTGGACACAGGGGCGCCGAGCAGTACTTC.